The 23 T cell receptor beta chains below come from one sample, sequenced in a study of blood T cells in healthy people across ages. The authors ran a second PCR of 7 to 11 cycles using a sample-barcoded 5' primer and a J-beta primer mix. TCRdb recomputed calls from the 5' RACE reads with MiXCR, one row per CDR3 protein. The sample consists of 800,000 or so distinct CDR3 sequences, approximately 65% of them appearing once. Sequencing was carried out using blood. The receptors shown here come from a man aged 30-40 years in good health.

The rearrangement joins TRBV2 to TRBJ2-5; D ambiguous. The length of the CDR3 is 11 residues. CDR1 is SNHLY and CDR2 is FYNNEI in the germline V gene. V was cut by 10 bases and J by 2 bases, with 8 bases left in between. The CDR3 reads CATRLQETQYF. The DNA of the CDR3 is TGTGCCACCCGTCTTCAAGAGACCCAGTACTTC.

This rearrangement joins TRBV4-3 to TRBJ2-1; D is tentatively TRBD1 or TRBD2 (5 bases each). The length of the CDR3 is 13 residues. V was cut by 4 bases and J by 9 bases, with 13 bases left in between. The V gene's germline CDR1 is LGHNA and CDR2 YSLEER. The CDR3 nucleotides read TGCGCCAGCAGCCGTGGGACGCCGGGTGAGCAGTTCTTC. It encodes CASSRGTPGEQFF.

This clonotype appeared many times. V and J are TRBV11-2 and TRBJ2-7, with D tentatively TRBD1 or TRBD2 (5 bases each). The V end lost 0 bases, the J end lost 3 bases, and 12 bases lay between the germline ends. The CDR3 extends over 15 amino acids. Germline-derived CDR1 and CDR2 are SGHAT and FQNNGV. The DNA for the CDR3 is TGTGCCAGCAGCTTAGAGGGACCTTCGGGCTACGAGCAGTACTTC. It translates to CASSLEGPSGYEQYF.

This rearrangement joins TRBV12-3 or TRBV12-4 to TRBJ1-4; D perhaps matches TRBD1 (5 bases). The CDR3 is 14 residues long. V was clipped by 3 bases and J by 8 bases, with 13 bases between them. The CDR3 protein is CASSFGQGGEKLFF. The CDR3 region has the DNA TGTGCCAGCAGTTTTGGGCAGGGAGGCGAAAAACTGTTTTTT.

This clonotype was seen only once. The chain links TRBV20-1 to TRBJ2-3; D remains unclear. Germline V CDR1 and CDR2: DFQATT, SNEGSKA (reference sequence). The CDR3 consists of 15 residues. The germline V and J ends were trimmed by 4 bases and 1 base, with 15 bases remaining between them. CDR3 bases: TGCAGTGCTACAGATGGCCAGGTCGGCACAGATACGCAGTATTTT. This sequence encodes CSATDGQVGTDTQYF.

The chain joins TRBV20-1 to TRBJ2-4; a possible D gene is TRBD1 (5 bases). TRBJ2-7 explains the end of the DNA better; the J call may be wrong. The CDR3 is 15 residues long. In germline, CDR1 is DFQATT, CDR2 SNEGSKA (reference sequence). The CDR3 DNA sequence: TGCAGTGCTAGCGCCCAGCAGGGCTCCCACTACGAGCAGTACTTC. Its protein is CSASAQQGSHYEQYF.

The chain combines TRBV9 with TRBJ2-3; 11 nucleotides match TRBD2. The V gene end was trimmed by 0 bases and the J gene end by 5 bases; junction bases not matched to a gene: 5. This CDR3 contains 16 residues. Germline V gives CDR1 SGDLS, CDR2 YYNGEE. Here the CDR3 DNA reads TGTGCCAGCAGCGTAGTTCCGGGACTAGCGGTAGATACGCAGTATTTT. This encodes CASSVVPGLAVDTQYF.

V and J are TRBV28 and TRBJ1-1; 7 bases are a match to TRBD1. The CDR3 extends over 16 amino acids. Germline V lookup: CDR1 MDHEN, CDR2 SYDVKM. The junction had 8 bases not matched to a gene; V was cut back by 3 bases and J by 1 base. The CDR3 bases are TGTGCCAGCAGTTTCCAGGGGGGGGTTCCGAACACTGAAGCTTTCTTT. The encoded protein is CASSFQGGVPNTEAFF.

The chain links TRBV3-1 to TRBJ1-3; D ambiguous. V lost 0 bases and J lost 7, with 7 bases in between. Germline lookup yields CDR1 LGHDT and CDR2 YNNKEL (reference sequence). CDR3 length: 13 residues. The DNA for the CDR3 is TGTGCCAGCAGCCAAGAGTCCATCAACACCATATATTTT. Translating gives CASSQESINTIYF.

The CDR3 sequence: CSDRDSKETQYF. The CDR3, as DNA: TGCAGCGACCGGGACAGTAAAGAGACCCAGTACTTC. The chain is built from TRBV29-1 and TRBJ2-5; 7 positions match TRBD1. Germline V CDR1 and CDR2: SQVTM, ANQGSEA. The CDR3 has 12 residues. The V segment lost 7 bases and the J segment 3 bases; nucleotides outside the gene matches: 5.

The table lists this clonotype with a few counts. The V call is TRBV9, the J call TRBJ1-2; the D gene is possibly TRBD1 (5 bases). From germline, CDR1 is SGDLS and CDR2 YYNGEE. This CDR3 is 13 amino acids long. The germline V and J ends were trimmed by 0 bases and 6 bases, with 9 bases remaining between them. The CDR3, as DNA: TGTGCCAGCAGCGTAGGTCAGGGAGATGGCTACACCTTC. Its protein product is CASSVGQGDGYTF.

This sequence joins TRBV4-1 and TRBJ2-3; 8 bases map to TRBD2. J lost 3 bases, V lost 2 bases, and 4 bases had no gene match. Germline CDR1 MGHRA, CDR2 YSYEKL. This CDR3 comprises 15 residues. DNA of the CDR3: TGCGCCAGCAGCCAACGGGGGGGCAATACAGATACGCAGTATTTT. This sequence encodes CASSQRGGNTDTQYF.

The rearrangement links TRBV6-4 to TRBJ2-1, with D unresolved. The CDR3 is made up of 16 amino acids. The V gene lost 2 bases and the J gene lost 8 bases, with 19 bases spanning the gap. The germline V gene has CDR1 MRHNA and CDR2 SNTAGT. For the CDR3, the DNA is TGTGCCAGCAGTGACGGCGGTCCAACCCTTGGGGATGAGCAGTTCTTC. Its protein product is CASSDGGPTLGDEQFF.

The chain links TRBV27 to TRBJ1-1; D ambiguous. In germline, CDR1 is MNHEY, CDR2 SMNVEV (reference sequence). V was clipped by 1 base and J by 1 base, with 4 bases between them. The CDR3 contains 13 residues. The CDR3 here is CASSLWGNTEAFF. The CDR3 nucleotides read TGTGCCAGCAGTTTATGGGGGAACACTGAAGCTTTCTTT.

The table lists this clonotype with a few counts. The chain couples TRBV5-1 to TRBJ2-7; 11 bases match TRBD1. The CDR3 sequence is 15 residues long. Per germline, CDR1 SGHRS and CDR2 YFSETQ. V trimming: 4 bases; J trimming: 5 bases; junction bases outside the gene matches: 8. For the CDR3, the DNA is TGCGCCAGCAGCACGGGACAGGGGGTGACGGACGAGCAGTACTTC. Its protein is CASSTGQGVTDEQYF.

In its sample, this clonotype was seen a few times. This chain connects TRBV6-6 to TRBJ2-7; D is perhaps TRBD1 or TRBD2 (6 bases each). CDR1 MNHNY and CDR2 SVGAGI come from the germline V gene (reference sequence). With 5 bases removed from V and 6 bases from J, the gap between germline ends came to 17 bases. CDR3 size: 14 residues. The CDR3 DNA follows: TGTGCCAGCAGTAGGGACGAGAGGGGGGTCGAGCAGTACTTC. This gives the protein CASSRDERGVEQYF.

Notes on this clonotype: As the CDR3 is not closed by the conserved phenylalanine or tryptophan, this likely results from a read error. V and J are TRBV2 and TRBJ1-2; D perhaps matches TRBD1 (5 bases). This CDR3 has 14 residues. V was shortened by 8 bases and J by 0 bases, with 13 bases between the two germline ends. Germline V gene data show CDR1 as SNHLY and CDR2 as FYNNEI. CDR3 residues: CASPLQGANYGYTL. For the CDR3, the DNA is TGTGCCAGCCCTCTGCAGGGAGCTAACTATGGCTACACCTTA.

The V call is TRBV28, the J call TRBJ2-3; TRBD2 matches at 8 bases. The CDR3 is 17 residues long. Germline V CDR1 and CDR2: MDHEN, SYDVKM. The ends lost 4 bases at V and 2 bases at J; junction bases unmatched: 11. In DNA form, the CDR3 reads TGTGCCAGCAGTTCCCGGACGAGCGGGGGATACACAGATACGCAGTATTTT. Its translation is CASSSRTSGGYTDTQYF.

This clonotype was observed a few times. The V call is TRBV6-6, the J call TRBJ1-5, with TRBD1 matching over 9 bases. The junction had 5 bases not matched to a gene; V was cut back by 4 bases and J by 7 bases. Germline V CDR1 and CDR2: MNHNY, SVGAGI (reference sequence). The CDR3 has 14 amino acids. CDR3 region: CASSLDRGRQPQHF. CDR3 sequence (DNA): TGTGCCAGCAGTTTGGACAGGGGAAGGCAGCCCCAGCATTTT.

This chain links TRBV29-1 with TRBJ2-1; 13 bases align to TRBD2. From germline, CDR1 is SQVTM and CDR2 ANQGSEA. This CDR3 is built from 15 residues. The ends lost 4 bases at V and 4 bases at J; junction bases unmatched: 4. CDR3 sequence reads: CSVGTSGGLYNEQFF. DNA of the CDR3: TGCAGCGTTGGGACTAGCGGGGGATTATACAATGAGCAGTTCTTC.

The chain carries TRBV15 and TRBJ1-4, with D tentatively TRBD1 (5 bases). Germline V CDR1 and CDR2: LNHNV, YYDKDF (reference sequence). V was pared by 3 bases and J by 8 bases, with 19 bases between. CDR3 length: 16 residues. The CDR3 bases are TGTGCCACCAGCAGGCCCGGGGCAGGACCCAGAGAAAAACTGTTTTTT. It codes for CATSRPGAGPREKLFF.

This clonotype has a single count. J is TRBJ2-7 and V is TRBV4-1; TRBD2 matches at 10 bases. This CDR3 comprises 18 residues. J was trimmed by 1 base and V by 0 bases; bases with no gene match: 9. Per the germline V gene, CDR1 is MGHRA and CDR2 is YSYEKL. DNA of the CDR3: TGCGCCAGCAGCCAAGAAGCTCAGGGACTAGCGTCGTCCTACGAGCAGTACTTC. This gives the protein CASSQEAQGLASSYEQYF.

The chain uses TRBV4-2 and TRBJ1-5; maybe TRBD1 (6 bases). This CDR3 contains 15 residues. The germline V gene has CDR1 LGHNA and CDR2 YNFKEQ. V was clipped by 0 bases and J by 12 bases, with 18 bases between them. DNA of the CDR3: TGTGCCAGCAGCCAAGATAGGGGGGACAACTTTCTCCAGCATTTT. Encoded protein: CASSQDRGDNFLQHF.